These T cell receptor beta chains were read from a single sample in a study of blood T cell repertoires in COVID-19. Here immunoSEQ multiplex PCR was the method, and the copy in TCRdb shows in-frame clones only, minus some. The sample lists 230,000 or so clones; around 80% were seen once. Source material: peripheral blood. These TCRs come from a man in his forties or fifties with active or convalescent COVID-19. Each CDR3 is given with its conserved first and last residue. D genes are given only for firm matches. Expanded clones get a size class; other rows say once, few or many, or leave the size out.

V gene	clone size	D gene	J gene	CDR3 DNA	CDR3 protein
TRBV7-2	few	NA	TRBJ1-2	TGTGCCAGCAGCCCCGGGACTGAGTATGGCTACACCTTC	CASSPGTEYGYTF
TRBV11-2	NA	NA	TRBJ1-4	TGTGCCAGCAGCATAGACAGGATCCATAATGAAAAACTGTTTTTT	CASSIDRIHNEKLFF
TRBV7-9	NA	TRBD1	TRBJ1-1	TGTGCCAGCAGCCATACGGGACAGTTAAACACTGAAGCTTTCTTT	CASSHTGQLNTEAFF
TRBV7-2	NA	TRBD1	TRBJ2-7	TGTGCCAGCAGCTCCCGACAGGGGCTTCAGTCCTACGAGCAGTACTTC	CASSSRQGLQSYEQYF
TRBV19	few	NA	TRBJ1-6	TGTGCCAGTAGAGGGGGGGCCGGGGGTTCACCCCTCCACTTT	CASRGGAGGSPLHF
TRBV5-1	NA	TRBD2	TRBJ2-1	TGCGCCAGCAGTGGTGTCGGCGGGAGGACGGGGTACAATGAGCAGTTCTTC	CASSGVGGRTGYNEQFF
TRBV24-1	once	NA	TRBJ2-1	TGTGCCACCAGTGATCCTACAGGGAACGATGAGCAGTTCTTC	CATSDPTGNDEQFF
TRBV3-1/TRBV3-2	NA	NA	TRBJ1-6	TGTGCCAGCAGCCAAGAGAGGGGGTCCTATAATTCACCCCTCCACTTT	CASSQERGSYNSPLHF
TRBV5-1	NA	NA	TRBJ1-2	TGCGCCAGCAGCTTGGCCGGGGGGGCAGCTGCAGACGGCTACACCTTC	CASSLAGGAAADGYTF
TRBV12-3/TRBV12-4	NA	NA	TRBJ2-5	TGTGCCAGCAGTTCCGGGGGTCGAGGGACCCAGTACTTC	CASSSGGRGTQYF
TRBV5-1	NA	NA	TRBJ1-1	TGCGCCAGCAGCATTAACATGAACACTGAAGCTTTCTTT	CASSINMNTEAFF
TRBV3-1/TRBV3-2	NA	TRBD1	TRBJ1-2	TGTGCCAGCAGCCCGGGACAGGGGATTATCGCGAGGGATGGCTACACCTTC	CASSPGQGIIARDGYTF
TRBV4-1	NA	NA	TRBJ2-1	TGCGCCAGCAGCCATAAGGCCGGGACTTCGTACAATGAGCAGTTCTTC	CASSHKAGTSYNEQFF
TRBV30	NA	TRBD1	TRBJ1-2	TGTGCCTGGAGTCGGGACAGGGGCAGCTACACCTTC	CAWSRDRGSYTF
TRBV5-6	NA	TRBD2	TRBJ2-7	TGTGCCAGCAGCGCGGGACTAGCGGGAGCCGGCGAGCAGTACTTC	CASSAGLAGAGEQYF
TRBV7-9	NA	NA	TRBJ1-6	TGTGCCAGCAGCCGAACGGGGGATAATTCACCCCTCCACTTT	CASSRTGDNSPLHF
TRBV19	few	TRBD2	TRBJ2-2	TGTGCCAGTAGTATCGGGGCTAGCGGGAGTTATACCGGGGAGCTGTTTTTT	CASSIGASGSYTGELFF
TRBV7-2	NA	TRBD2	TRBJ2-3	TGTGCCAGCAGCTCGCGGGGGGGAGATACGCAGTATTTT	CASSSRGGDTQYF
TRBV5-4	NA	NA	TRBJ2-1	TGTGCCAGCAGCTTGGACCCCTCCAGCTCCTACAATGAGCAGTTCTTC	CASSLDPSSSYNEQFF
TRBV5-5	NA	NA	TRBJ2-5	TGTGCCAGCAGCTTGCCCTCCAGCCAAGAGACCCAGTACTTC	CASSLPSSQETQYF
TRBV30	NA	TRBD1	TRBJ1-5	TGTGCCTGGAGCCCCGGACAGGGTGATCAGCCCCAGCATTTT	CAWSPGQGDQPQHF
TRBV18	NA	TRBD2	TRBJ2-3	TGTGCCAGCTCACCACTAGGACTAGTCAGCACAGATACGCAGTATTTT	CASSPLGLVSTDTQYF
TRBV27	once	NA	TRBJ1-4	TGTGCCGTTGGGGGCTGGGGAGAACTGTTTTTT	CAVGGWGELFF
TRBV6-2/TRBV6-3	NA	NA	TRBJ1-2	TGTGCCAGCAGTACTAATTGGGGCACCGATGGCTACACCTTC	CASSTNWGTDGYTF
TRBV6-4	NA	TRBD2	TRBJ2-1	TGTGCCAGTTCAAAGTACGGGGGGGCCGGGTACAATGAGCAGTTCTTC	CASSKYGGAGYNEQFF
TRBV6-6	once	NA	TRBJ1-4	TGTGCCAGCAGTTATCTACAGGCGAATGAAAAACTGTTTTTT	CASSYLQANEKLFF
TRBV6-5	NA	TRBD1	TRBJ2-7	TGTGCCAGTCTGGACAGGGCCTACGAGCAGTACTTC	CASLDRAYEQYF
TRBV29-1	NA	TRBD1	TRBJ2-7	TGCAGCGTTGAGGTGCCCGGGACAGGGGGCTACGAGCAGTACTTC	CSVEVPGTGGYEQYF
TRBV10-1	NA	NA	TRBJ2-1	TGCGCCAGCAGTGAGTGCGGAGGTCATAGAAGCAATGAGCAGTTCTTC	CASSECGGHRSNEQFF
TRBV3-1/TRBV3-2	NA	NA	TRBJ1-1	TGTGCCAGCAGCCAGCCAGGGCTGGGCACTGAAGCTTTCTTT	CASSQPGLGTEAFF
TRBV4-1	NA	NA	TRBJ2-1	TGCGCCAGCAGCCAAGAGGAGGCGGGGATTGCCTACAATGAGCAGTTCTTC	CASSQEEAGIAYNEQFF
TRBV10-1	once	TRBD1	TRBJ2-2	TGCGCCAGCAGTAGGGGACAGGGGGAACACCGGGGAGCTGTTTTT	CASSRGQGEHRGAVF
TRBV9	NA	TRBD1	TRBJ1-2	TGTGCCAGCAGCGTAGGGGCAGGGGGCAACTATGGCTACACCTTC	CASSVGAGGNYGYTF
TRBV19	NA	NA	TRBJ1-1	TGTGCCAGTACCGGTGGGCTTGAAGCTTTCTTT	CASTGGLEAFF
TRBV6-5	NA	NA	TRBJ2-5	TGTGCCAGCAGTCGAACTAGGCGGGAGACCCAGTACTTC	CASSRTRRETQYF
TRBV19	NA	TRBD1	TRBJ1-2	TGTGCCAGTAGTACCGGACAGGGTCTTGGCTACACCTTC	CASSTGQGLGYTF
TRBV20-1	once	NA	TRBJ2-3	TGCAGTGCTAGTTCTTCGTTGGCCTGGGATACGCAGTATTTT	CSASSSLAWDTQYF
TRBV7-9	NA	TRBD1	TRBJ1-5	TGTGCCAGCAGCCAAGGACAGGCCAATCAGCCCCAGCATTTT	CASSQGQANQPQHF
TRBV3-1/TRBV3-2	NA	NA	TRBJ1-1	TGTGCCAGCAGTGCAACAGGGATAAGTACTGAAGCTTTCTTT	CASSATGISTEAFF
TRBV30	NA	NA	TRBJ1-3	TGTGCCTGGAGCAGAGGCCTTCACTCTGGAAACACCATATATTTT	CAWSRGLHSGNTIYF
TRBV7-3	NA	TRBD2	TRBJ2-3	TGTGCCAGCAGCAAAGGACTAGACACAGATACGCAGTATTTT	CASSKGLDTDTQYF
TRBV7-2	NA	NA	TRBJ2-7	TGTGCCAGCAGCATAGGGGGGGGCGGGCAGTACTTC	CASSIGGGGQYF
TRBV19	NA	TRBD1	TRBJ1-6	TGTGCCAGTAGTATGGTGACAGGGCGGAATTCACCCCTCCACTTT	CASSMVTGRNSPLHF
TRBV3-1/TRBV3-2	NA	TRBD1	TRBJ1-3	TGTGCCAGCAGCCCTTGGACAGGGGGCTCTGGAAACACCATATATTTT	CASSPWTGGSGNTIYF
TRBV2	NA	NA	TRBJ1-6	TGTGCCAGCAGTCAAAATTCACCCCTCCACTTT	CASSQNSPLHF
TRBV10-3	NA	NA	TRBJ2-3	TGTGCCATCAGTGAGTCTGCAGGGCTTTCAAGAGATACGCAGTATTTT	CAISESAGLSRDTQYF
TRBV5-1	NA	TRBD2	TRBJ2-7	TGCGCCAGCAGCATAGGGCGAGCGGGGATCTACGAGCAGTACTTC	CASSIGRAGIYEQYF
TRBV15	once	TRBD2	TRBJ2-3	TGTGCCACCAGCAGAGATCGGGCTAGCGGGGGGGACTACACAGATACGCAGTATTTT	CATSRDRASGGDYTDTQYF
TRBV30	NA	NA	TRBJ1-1	TGTGCCTACCAGCCCTTGGGGGCAAGGATGAACACTGAAGCTTTCTTT	CAYQPLGARMNTEAFF
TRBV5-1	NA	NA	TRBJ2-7	TGCGCCAGCAGCTTGGGCGGGGAACCCTACGAGCAGTACTTC	CASSLGGEPYEQYF